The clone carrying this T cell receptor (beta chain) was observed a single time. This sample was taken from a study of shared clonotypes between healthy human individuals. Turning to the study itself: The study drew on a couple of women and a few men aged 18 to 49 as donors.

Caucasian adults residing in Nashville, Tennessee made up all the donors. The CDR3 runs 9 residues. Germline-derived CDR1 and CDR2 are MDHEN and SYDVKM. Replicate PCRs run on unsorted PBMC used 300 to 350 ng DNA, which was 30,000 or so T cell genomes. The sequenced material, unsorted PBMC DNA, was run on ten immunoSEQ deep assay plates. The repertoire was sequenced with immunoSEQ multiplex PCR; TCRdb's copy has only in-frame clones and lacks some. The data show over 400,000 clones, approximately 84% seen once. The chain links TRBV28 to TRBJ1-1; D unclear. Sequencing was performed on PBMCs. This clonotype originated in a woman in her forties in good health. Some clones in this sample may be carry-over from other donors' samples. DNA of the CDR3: TGTCCTCTGAACACTGAAGCTTTCTTT. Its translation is CPLNTEAFF.